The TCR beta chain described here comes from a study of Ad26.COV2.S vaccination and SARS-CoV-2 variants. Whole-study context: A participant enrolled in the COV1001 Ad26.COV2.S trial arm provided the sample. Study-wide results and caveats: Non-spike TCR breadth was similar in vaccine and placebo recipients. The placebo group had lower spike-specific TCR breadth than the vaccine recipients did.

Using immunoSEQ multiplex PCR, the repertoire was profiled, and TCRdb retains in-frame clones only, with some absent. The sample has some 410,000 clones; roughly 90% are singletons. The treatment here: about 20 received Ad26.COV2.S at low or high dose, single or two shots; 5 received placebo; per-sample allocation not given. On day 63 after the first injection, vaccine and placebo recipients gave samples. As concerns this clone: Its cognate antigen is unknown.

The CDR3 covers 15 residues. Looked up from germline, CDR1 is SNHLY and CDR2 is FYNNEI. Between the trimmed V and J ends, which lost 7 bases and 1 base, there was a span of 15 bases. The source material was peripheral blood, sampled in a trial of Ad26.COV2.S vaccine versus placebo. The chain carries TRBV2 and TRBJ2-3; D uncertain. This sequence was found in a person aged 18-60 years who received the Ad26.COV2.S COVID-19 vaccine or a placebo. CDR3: CASTIKDARTDTQYF. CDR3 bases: TGTGCCAGCACGATAAAGGACGCTCGCACAGATACGCAGTATTTT.